These 6 T cell receptor beta chains originate from one sample sequenced in a study of blood T cell repertoires in COVID-19 (TCRdb year 2020). Library creation used the immunoSEQ multiplex PCR assay. TCRdb took this table from immuneACCESS and kept in-frame rearrangements with V and J called. Such tables lack part of the clones; where checked against another copy, unresolved V genes explain under half of the gap, and the rest is unexplained. This sample gives about 300,000 clones in total; more than 70% of them show up just once. 6.9% of the sample goes to the ten largest clones. The sequenced material came from peripheral blood. The source of these receptors is a woman in her thirties who had recovered from COVID-19.

The chain joins TRBV3-1 (or the pseudogene TRBV3-2) to TRBJ2-3, with D possibly being TRBD1 (6 bases). The V gene's germline CDR1 is LGHDT and CDR2 YNNKEL (reference sequence). The CDR3 length is 15 residues. V was trimmed by 4 bases and J by 0 bases, leaving 11 bases between them. The CDR3 protein is CASSPLGGSTDTQYF. DNA of the CDR3: TGTGCCAGCAGCCCCCTAGGGGGAAGCACAGATACGCAGTATTTT.

V and J are TRBV30 and TRBJ2-3, with 7 bases fitting TRBD1. Germline V gives CDR1 GTSNPN, CDR2 SVGIG (reference sequence). J lost 0 bases, V lost 4 bases, and 4 bases had no gene match. This CDR3 is built from 14 residues. DNA of the CDR3: TGTGCCTGGACCCGACAGGGAAGCACAGATACGCAGTATTTT. Its translation: CAWTRQGSTDTQYF.

The chain has TRBV20-1 and TRBJ1-6; D unclear. Germline values: CDR1 DFQATT, CDR2 SNEGSKA (reference sequence). This CDR3 spans 14 amino acids. V dropped 3 bases and J dropped 1 base, with 7 bases sitting between them. The CDR3 nucleotides are TGCAGTGCTAGTACACTATCCTATAATTCACCCCTCCACTTT. This codes for CSASTLSYNSPLHF.

V is TRBV2 and J is TRBJ1-5, with D maybe TRBD1 (5 bases). CDR3 length equals 14 residues. Germline assignment: CDR1 SNHLY and CDR2 FYNNEI. V was shortened by 7 bases and J by 4 bases, with 14 bases between the two germline ends. CDR3 bases: TGTGCCAGCAACCCGGGACTGAGAAATCAGCCCCAGCATTTT. Translation gives CASNPGLRNQPQHF.

The CDR3 coding sequence is TGTGCCAGTAGTATCTGGCCCAGACAGGGGTTTACTGAAGCTTTCTTT. Amino acids: CASSIWPRQGFTEAFF. The rearrangement links TRBV19 to TRBJ1-1; 8 bases match TRBD1. Germline assignment: CDR1 LNHDA and CDR2 SQIVND (reference sequence). Losses at the gene ends were 3 bases for V and 5 bases for J; bases not matched to a gene: 11. The CDR3 consists of 16 residues.

This clone was observed once. Different DNA sequences within this sample yield the same CDR3. The rearrangement links TRBV28 to TRBJ1-5, with D possibly being TRBD1 (5 bases). The ends were cut back, 8 bases at V and 0 bases at J, with 8 bases in the middle. CDR3 length equals 13 residues. Germline loops: CDR1 MDHEN, CDR2 SYDVKM. In nucleotides, the CDR3 is TGTGCCAGCCGGCAGGGTAGCAATCAGCCCCAGCATTTT. This translates into CASRQGSNQPQHF. Full variable domain (rest looked up from reference TRBV28 and TRBJ1-5): DVKVTQSSRYLVKRTGEKVFLECVQDMDHENMFWYRQDPGLGLRLIYFSYDVKMKEKGDIPEGYSVSREKKERFSLILESASTNQTSMYLCASRQGSNQPQHFGDGTRLSIL.